This entry lists 29 T cell receptor beta chains sequenced from one sample in a study of preoperative IRX-2 immunotherapy in early breast cancer. Profiling relied on immunoSEQ multiplex PCR, and the TCRdb table lists in-frame clones only, not all of them. The table records over 20,000 clones, over 75% of them present only once. The sample's treatment: preoperative locoregional IRX-2 cytokine immunotherapy. Sequences were derived from lymph node tissue, sampled after IRX-2 immunotherapy. Receptors originate from a human donor with breast cancer.

The chain employs TRBV18 and TRBJ1-2, with 8 bases that match TRBD1. This CDR3 is built from 13 residues. From germline, CDR1 is KGHSH and CDR2 LQKENI. The ends lost 3 bases at V and 3 bases at J; junction bases unmatched: 0. Here the CDR3 DNA reads TGTGCCAGCTCACCGGACAGGGACTATGGCTACACCTTC. Protein: CASSPDRDYGYTF.

Only one count was recorded for this clone. V is TRBV6-8 and J is TRBJ2-1; TRBD2 agrees at 7 bases. The V gene end was trimmed by 6 bases and the J gene end by 4 bases; junction bases not matched to a gene: 9. This CDR3 contains 15 residues. CDR1 and CDR2 from the germline V gene are MNHGY and SAAAGT. The CDR3 coding sequence is TGTGCCAGCAGACCCTTACGGGGGGTTTACAATGAGCAGTTCTTC. Translated: CASRPLRGVYNEQFF.

The genes are TRBV6-9 and TRBJ1-5, with D tentatively TRBD1 (6 bases). V gave up 5 bases and J gave up 7 bases, with 18 bases separating them. Germline loops: CDR1 MNHGY, CDR2 SVAAGI. The CDR3 length is 15 residues. The chain's CDR3 is CASSAGAGVVQPQHF. The CDR3 DNA reads TGTGCCAGCAGTGCAGGGGCAGGGGTGGTGCAGCCCCAGCATTTT.

As DNA, the CDR3 is TGCGCCAGCAGTGTCACAGGTGTGGACACTGAAGCTTTCTTT. This sequence encodes CASSVTGVDTEAFF. This chain uses TRBV10-2 with TRBJ1-1; D perhaps matches TRBD1 (5 bases). The CDR3 sequence is 14 residues long. Germline V gene data show CDR1 as WSHSY and CDR2 as SAAADI. V lost 4 bases and J 3 bases, leaving 12 bases between the germline ends.

The V call is TRBV30, the J call TRBJ2-3; 10 bases match TRBD2. The V segment lost 2 bases and the J segment 8 bases; nucleotides outside the gene matches: 1. CDR3 size: 12 residues. CDR1 is GTSNPN, CDR2 SVGIG, per germline (reference sequence). CDR3 region: CAWSSGGVTQYF. CDR3 coding DNA: TGTGCCTGGAGTAGCGGGGGGGTTACGCAGTATTTT.

The chain couples TRBV5-1 to TRBJ2-1; TRBD2 agrees at 7 bases. This CDR3 region has 16 residues. Trimming at V came to 1 base and at J to 4 bases, leaving 8 bases not matched to a gene. Germline lookup yields CDR1 SGHRS and CDR2 YFSETQ. The CDR3 protein is CASSLRPSGVYNEQFF. In DNA form, the CDR3 reads TGCGCCAGCAGCTTGAGGCCTAGCGGAGTTTACAATGAGCAGTTCTTC.

V is TRBV14 and J is TRBJ1-1, with a weak D call TRBD1 (6 bases). The CDR3 extends over 14 amino acids. Trimming took off 5 bases at V and 11 bases at J, with 21 bases between the two ends. The germline CDR1 and CDR2 sequences are SGHDN and FVKESK. Here the CDR3 DNA reads TGTGCCAGCAGCTGGAACGACAGGCCTCAAGGGGCTTTCTTT. It encodes CASSWNDRPQGAFF.

J is TRBJ1-3 and V is TRBV5-1; 7 bases line up with TRBD1. CDR3 size: 16 residues. Trimming removed 0 bases from V and 2 bases from J; junction bases left unmatched: 5. CDR1 is SGHRS, CDR2 YFSETQ, per germline. The CDR3 region has the DNA TGCGCCAGCAGCTTGGCACCGACAGGGACTGGAAACACCATATATTTT. Protein: CASSLAPTGTGNTIYF. Together with reference TRBV5-1 and TRBJ1-3, the CDR3 gives the full variable domain: KAGVTQTPRYLIKTRGQQVTLSCSPISGHRSVSWYQQTPGQGLQFLFEYFSETQRNKGNFPGRFSGRQFSNSRSEMNVSTLELGDSALYLCASSLAPTGTGNTIYFGEGSWLTVV.

V usage is TRBV2 and J usage is TRBJ1-5; possible D gene TRBD1, 6 bases. The V and J ends lost 6 bases and 7 bases respectively, with 13 bases between them. The CDR3 is 13 residues long. From germline, CDR1 is SNHLY and CDR2 FYNNEI. As DNA, the CDR3 is TGTGCCAGCAGCAGGGGAGACAGGCAGCCCCAGCATTTT. It encodes CASSRGDRQPQHF.

This clone showed up just a few times. This chain links TRBV14 with TRBJ1-5; D is uncertain. CDR1 SGHDN and CDR2 FVKESK come from the germline V gene. Trimming left V 1 base short and J 9 bases short, with 10 bases between. CDR3 size: 13 residues. The CDR3 bases are TGTGCCAGCAGCCAAGGACGTCTAGGGCCCCAGCATTTT. Translating it yields CASSQGRLGPQHF. The full variable domain, in which reference TRBV14 and TRBJ1-5 provide the parts outside the CDR3, is EAGVTQFPSHSVIEKGQTVTLRCDPISGHDNLYWYRRVMGKEIKFLLHFVKESKQDESGMPNNRFLAERTGGTYSTLKVQPAELEDSGVYFCASSQGRLGPQHFGDGTRLSIL.

This clone was picked up one time. The rearrangement links TRBV6-8 to TRBJ2-7; D gene uncertain. The CDR3 spans 13 residues. Germline V gene sequence: CDR1 MNHGY, CDR2 SAAAGT. The V gene lost 8 bases and the J gene lost 6 bases, with 17 bases spanning the gap. The CDR3 bases are TGTGCCAGCCGGAACCCCCGAGGCTCCGAGCAGTACGTC. This gives the protein CASRNPRGSEQYV.

The V gene is TRBV12-5, the J gene TRBJ1-4, with D unclear. CDR3 size: 14 residues. Germline lookup yields CDR1 LGHNT and CDR2 FRNRAP. The CDR3 here is CASTGWATNEKLFF. The CDR3 DNA reads as TGTGCCAGTACCGGGTGGGCAACTAATGAAAAACTGTTTTTT.

The rearrangement uses TRBV27 and TRBJ2-2; 15 nucleotides align to TRBD2. Germline V gene data show CDR1 as MNHEY and CDR2 as SMNVEV (reference sequence). The CDR3 has 15 residues. With V trimmed by 6 bases and J by 5 bases, 1 base remained unmatched. This CDR3 reads CASRGLAGGTGELFF. CDR3 DNA sequence: TGTGCCAGCAGGGGACTAGCGGGGGGAACCGGGGAGCTGTTTTTT.

The chain uses TRBV30 and TRBJ1-5; D remains unclear. CDR3 length equals 13 residues. Trimming removed 3 bases from V and 1 base from J, with 7 bases in between. The V gene's germline CDR1 is GTSNPN and CDR2 SVGIG (reference sequence). The CDR3 loop reads CAWRVGSNQPQHF. CDR3 bases: TGTGCCTGGAGGGTAGGGAGCAATCAGCCCCAGCATTTT. The full variable domain, completed using reference TRBV30 and TRBJ1-5, is SQTIHQWPATLVQPVGSPLSLECTVEGTSNPNLYWYRQAAGRGLQLLFYSVGIGQISSEVPQNLSASRPQDRQFILSSKKLLLSDSGFYLCAWRVGSNQPQHFGDGTRLSIL.

J is TRBJ1-1 and V is TRBV12-5; 7 bases align to TRBD1. Germline CDR1 is LGHNT and CDR2 is FRNRAP. This CDR3 spans 13 amino acids. CDR3 residues: CASTMTGRTEAFF. In DNA, the CDR3 is TGTGCCAGCACCATGACAGGGCGGACTGAAGCTTTCTTT. The variable domain in full, completed from reference TRBV12-5 and TRBJ1-1, reads DARVTQTPRHKVTEMGQEVTMRCQPILGHNTVFWYRQTMMQGLELLAYFRNRAPLDDSGMPKDRFSAEMPDATLATLKIQPSEPRDSAVYFCASTMTGRTEAFFGQGTRLTVV.

The chain combines TRBV6-8 with TRBJ2-7; the match to TRBD1 covers 9 bases. This CDR3 is built from 14 residues. Germline values: CDR1 MNHGY, CDR2 SAAAGT. With V trimmed by 6 bases and J by 0 bases, 3 bases remained unmatched. The CDR3 nucleotides read TGTGCCAGCAGGCAACAGGGGGCCTCCTACGAGCAGTACGTC. It codes for CASRQQGASYEQYV.

The gene calls are TRBV16 and TRBJ1-1; tentative D call: TRBD1 (5 bases). Trimming took off 2 bases at V and 5 bases at J, with 12 bases between the two ends. CDR1 is KGHSY and CDR2 is FQNENV in the germline V gene. The CDR3 contains 14 residues. The CDR3 region is CASSQTTWGTEAFF. The DNA of the CDR3 is TGTGCCAGCAGCCAAACGACATGGGGGACTGAAGCTTTCTTT.

This chain joins TRBV12-5 and TRBJ1-1, with D maybe TRBD1 (5 bases). Deletions cut 6 bases from V and 7 bases from J, with 12 bases between. CDR1 is LGHNT and CDR2 is FRNRAP in the germline V gene. The CDR3 consists of 12 residues. The CDR3 DNA is TGTGCTAGTGGAACCGGGACGGATGAAGCTTTCTTT. It encodes CASGTGTDEAFF.

The chain joins TRBV6-8 to TRBJ1-2; D is ambiguous. The length of the CDR3 is 13 residues. V was cut by 6 bases and J by 2 bases, with 10 bases left in between. Germline V gene sequence: CDR1 MNHGY, CDR2 SAAAGT. The CDR3 protein is CASSRTPNYGYTF. CDR3 bases: TGTGCCAGCAGCAGGACGCCAAACTATGGCTACACCTTC.

The sample holds a few counts of this clone. The chain employs TRBV6-8 and TRBJ1-5; D is uncertain. Germline CDR1 and CDR2: MNHGY and SAAAGT. V dropped 2 bases and J dropped 7 bases, with 12 bases sitting between them. The CDR3 length is 14 residues. CDR3 coding DNA: TGTGCCAGCAGTTACGCTGCGCTCGGACAGCCCCAGCATTTT. Amino acid sequence: CASSYAALGQPQHF.

The rearrangement uses TRBV6-8 and TRBJ2-7, with 7 bases identical to TRBD2. Trimming removed 0 bases from V and 2 bases from J; junction bases left unmatched: 7. The CDR3 sequence is 16 residues long. Per germline, CDR1 MNHGY and CDR2 SAAAGT. The CDR3 nucleotides read TGTGCCAGCAGTTACTCGAAGCGGGGTTTAACCTACGAGCAGTACTTC. Residues: CASSYSKRGLTYEQYF.

The chain links TRBV6-1 to TRBJ2-2; no clear D. Trimming took 1 base from V and 1 from J, leaving 7 bases between them. CDR1 MNHNS and CDR2 SASEGT come from the germline V gene. This CDR3 comprises 15 residues. CDR3 amino acids: CASSEGARNTGELFF. CDR3 nucleotides: TGTGCCAGCAGTGAAGGGGCCAGGAACACCGGGGAGCTGTTTTTT.

The rearrangement joins TRBV19 to TRBJ2-5, with 8 bases aligning to TRBD1. Germline CDR1 reads LNHDA; CDR2 reads SQIVND (reference sequence). The CDR3 has 16 residues. V was pared by 4 bases and J by 5 bases, with 12 bases of the junction left unmatched. CDR3 residues: CASSSQGAIAGETQYF. The CDR3 DNA follows: TGTGCCAGTAGTAGTCAGGGGGCTATTGCTGGGGAGACCCAGTACTTC.

V and J are TRBV7-6 and TRBJ2-5; 9 nucleotides align to TRBD2. CDR3 size: 19 residues. The germline V gene encodes CDR1 SGHVS and CDR2 FNYEAQ. J gave up 6 bases and V 0 bases, and 17 bases lay outside the gene matches. The DNA of the CDR3 is TGTGCCAGCAGCTTAGCGGGGCTAGCGGGGCTCGCCGGGAGAAAGACCCAGTACTTC. Encoded protein: CASSLAGLAGLAGRKTQYF. Supplemented by reference TRBV7-6 and TRBJ2-5, the full variable domain reads GAGVSQSPRYKVTKRGQDVALRCDPISGHVSLYWYRQALGQGPEFLTYFNYEAQQDKSGLPNDRFSAERPEGSISTLTIQRTEQRDSAMYRCASSLAGLAGLAGRKTQYFGPGTRLLVL.

As DNA, the CDR3 is TGTGCCAGCAGTGAAGAGGAGACCCAGTACTTC. Its protein is CASSEEETQYF. V and J are TRBV6-7 and TRBJ2-5; no definite D call. TRBV6-7 is identified as an open reading frame with a role that is uncertain. V shed 5 bases and J shed 5 bases, with 6 bases lying between them. The CDR3 is 11 residues long.

The chain couples TRBV11-3 to TRBJ2-1; D ambiguous. Germline lookup yields CDR1 SGHNT and CDR2 YENEEA. V was clipped by 1 base and J by 5 bases, with 9 bases between them. This CDR3 spans 14 amino acids. The DNA of the CDR3 is TGTGCCAGCAGCTTAGGGGCCGCCAACAATGAGCAGTTCTTC. It codes for CASSLGAANNEQFF.

V usage is TRBV11-3 and J usage is TRBJ1-3; no firm D call. Per the germline V gene, CDR1 is SGHNT and CDR2 is YENEEA. The CDR3 is made up of 15 amino acids. V lost 3 bases, J lost 0 bases, and 9 bases lay in between. The CDR3 is CASSLSQVSGNTIYF. The CDR3 DNA follows: TGTGCCAGCAGCTTGTCGCAGGTCTCTGGAAACACCATATATTTT.

This sequence joins TRBV15 and TRBJ1-3, with D uncertain. The CDR3 covers 17 residues. V shed 1 base and J shed 1 base, with 14 bases lying between them. The germline V gene encodes CDR1 LNHNV and CDR2 YYDKDF (reference sequence). The CDR3 nucleotides are TGTGCCACCAGCAGAGGCGGGGTCGGAATTTCTGGAAACACCATATATTTT. Translated: CATSRGGVGISGNTIYF.

The genes are TRBV10-2 and TRBJ1-5; 7 bases align to TRBD1. Germline loops: CDR1 WSHSY, CDR2 SAAADI. The CDR3 has 13 amino acids. With V trimmed by 11 bases and J by 3 bases, 7 bases remained unmatched. The CDR3 DNA reads TGCGCCTCCCAGGGGGGAACCAATCAGCCCCAGCATTTT. As protein: CASQGGTNQPQHF.